This T cell receptor beta chain was identified during a study of OX40 agonist ivuxolimab in advanced cancers. On the study more broadly: Patients in dose escalation had liver, melanoma, kidney or head and neck cancers.

Trimming left V 2 bases short and J 4 bases short, with 14 bases between. The CDR3 sequence is 16 residues long. Germline CDR1 reads MDHEN; CDR2 reads SYDVKM. Some clones are missing from TCRdb's copy, which holds only in-frame ones; the method was immunoSEQ multiplex PCR. The table shows roughly 40,000 clones, with under 90% occurring only once. The J gene is TRBJ1-4, the V gene TRBV28; tentative D call: TRBD1 (5 bases). Sequences were derived from CD4+ or CD8+ T cells sorted from blood, sampled in a trial of the OX40 agonist ivuxolimab. This clonotype was obtained from an adult with an advanced solid tumor such as melanoma, head and neck, liver or kidney cancer. CDR3 in DNA: TGTGCCAGCAGTTTAGGAAAAGGGGAAAATAATGAAAAACTGTTTTTT. It codes for CASSLGKGENNEKLFF. Complete variable domain (other parts from reference TRBV28 and TRBJ1-4): DVKVTQSSRYLVKRTGEKVFLECVQDMDHENMFWYRQDPGLGLRLIYFSYDVKMKEKGDIPEGYSVSREKKERFSLILESASTNQTSMYLCASSLGKGENNEKLFFGSGTQLSVL.